This T cell receptor beta chain is from a study of shared clonotypes between healthy human individuals. General study points: Blood was the only sampled material, and tissue repertoires likely differ. Compared with memory subsets, naive subsets generally had larger estimated richness.

A word on this clone: Its antigen remains unidentified.

Assay: immunoSEQ multiplex PCR; the TCRdb copy retains only in-frame clones and omits some. The table lists 800,000 to 1,200,000 clones, around three quarters of them singletons, with 0.52% in the top ten. V dropped 3 bases and J dropped 5; count of bases not matched to a gene: 2. Germline lookup yields CDR1 LNHNV and CDR2 YYDKDF (reference sequence). CDR3 size: 15 residues. Sequences were obtained from memory CD4+ T cells from PBMCs. The subset is: CD45RA-negative fraction. The clonotype comes from a man between 18 and 29 years old in good health. Some clones in this sample may be carry-over from other donors' samples. This chain links TRBV15 with TRBJ2-1; TRBD2 agrees at 12 bases. The CDR3 here is CATSSLAGGNNEQFF. The CDR3 region has the DNA TGTGCCACCAGCAGTCTAGCGGGAGGGAACAATGAGCAGTTCTTC.